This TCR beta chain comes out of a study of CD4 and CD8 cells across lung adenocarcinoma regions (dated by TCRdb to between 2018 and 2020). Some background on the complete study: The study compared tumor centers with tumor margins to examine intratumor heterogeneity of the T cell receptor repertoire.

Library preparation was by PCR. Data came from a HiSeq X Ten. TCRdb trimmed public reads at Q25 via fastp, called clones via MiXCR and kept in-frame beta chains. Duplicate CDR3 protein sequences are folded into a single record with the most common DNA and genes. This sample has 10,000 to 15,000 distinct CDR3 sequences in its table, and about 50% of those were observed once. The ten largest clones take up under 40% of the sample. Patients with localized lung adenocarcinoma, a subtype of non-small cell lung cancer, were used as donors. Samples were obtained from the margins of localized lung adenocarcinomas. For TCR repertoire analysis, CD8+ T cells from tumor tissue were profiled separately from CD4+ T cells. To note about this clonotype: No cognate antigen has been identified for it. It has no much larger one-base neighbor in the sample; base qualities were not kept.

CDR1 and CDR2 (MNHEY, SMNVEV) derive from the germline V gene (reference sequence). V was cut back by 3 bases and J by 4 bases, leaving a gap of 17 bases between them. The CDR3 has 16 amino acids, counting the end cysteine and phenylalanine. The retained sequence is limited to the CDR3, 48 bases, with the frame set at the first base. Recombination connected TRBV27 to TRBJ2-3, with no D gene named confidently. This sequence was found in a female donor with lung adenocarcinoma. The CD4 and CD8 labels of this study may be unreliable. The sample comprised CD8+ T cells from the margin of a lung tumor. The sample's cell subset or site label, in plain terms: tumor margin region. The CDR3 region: CASSFDRLRWSDTQYF. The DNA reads TGTGCCAGCAGTTTTGACCGGCTTCGGTGGTCAGATACGCAGTATTTT.